The 21 T cell receptor beta chains below all came from one sample that was sequenced in a study of cytomegalovirus exposure and HLA in healthy donors. Primers included in the PCR were 60 Vbeta and 13 Jbeta primers. Assay used: immunoSEQ multiplex PCR; TCRdb lists only in-frame clones, some missing. The sample lists about 160,000 clones; approximately 75% were seen once. Sequenced input: PBMCs. Source of these receptors: a man between 45 and 60 years old in good health and CMV-seropositive.

This clone showed up just once. The chain carries TRBV19 and TRBJ2-4, with 12 bases fitting TRBD2. The junction had 12 bases not matched to a gene; V was cut back by 6 bases and J by 9 bases. The CDR3 covers 16 residues. Germline V lookup: CDR1 LNHDA, CDR2 SQIVND (reference sequence). For the CDR3, the DNA is TGTGCCAGTAGCCTGACTAGCGGGGGCCCATGGGGCATTCAGTACTTC. Protein: CASSLTSGGPWGIQYF.

J is TRBJ1-1 and V is TRBV4-3, with D perhaps TRBD1 (6 bases). Germline CDR1 LGHNA, CDR2 YSLEER. The CDR3 has 14 amino acids. V shed 4 bases and J shed 1 base, with 10 bases lying between them. CDR3 in DNA: TGCGCCAGCAGCCTCAGGGGCCGGAACACTGAAGCTTTCTTT. It specifies CASSLRGRNTEAFF.

Only a few counts were recorded for this clone. The chain combines TRBV18 with TRBJ2-7; 11 nucleotides agree with TRBD1. The germline CDR1 and CDR2 sequences are KGHSH and LQKENI. There are 16 residues in the CDR3. V lost 5 bases, J lost 2 bases, and 8 bases stayed unmatched. CDR3 loop: CASSYAGGQGAYEQYF. The CDR3, as DNA: TGTGCCAGCTCATATGCAGGGGGACAGGGGGCCTACGAGCAGTACTTC.

This clone is a singleton in its sample. The rearrangement joins TRBV7-2 to TRBJ1-2; 10 positions agree with TRBD1. Germline CDR1 SGHTA, CDR2 FQGNSA. This CDR3 is 13 amino acids long. V lost 5 bases to trimming and J lost 7 bases; unmatched junction nucleotides: 4. The CDR3 is CASSRDRGLGYTF. CDR3 DNA: TGTGCCAGCAGCCGTGACAGGGGGCTTGGCTACACCTTC.

V usage is TRBV5-5 and J usage is TRBJ1-5; D is unresolved. CDR1 and CDR2 (germline): SGHKS, YYEKEE (reference sequence). The CDR3 spans 18 residues. V lost 1 base and J lost 5, with 22 bases in between. CDR3 in amino acids: CASSLWAWERATDQPQHF. DNA for the CDR3: TGTGCCAGCAGCTTGTGGGCGTGGGAGAGGGCAACGGATCAGCCCCAGCATTTT.

J is TRBJ1-1 and V is TRBV21-1; the table calls TRBD1, which could not be checked here. TRBV21-1 is designated a pseudogene. CDR3 length: 16 residues. CDR3 nucleotides: TGTGCCAGCAGTGCCCCCGAGGACAGGGTGAACACTGAAGCTTTCTTT. Translation: CASSAPEDRVNTEAFF.

V is TRBV5-6 and J is TRBJ1-2; weak D call: TRBD1 (5 bases). This CDR3 has 13 residues. Germline V lookup: CDR1 SGHDT, CDR2 YYEEEE. V lost 3 bases to trimming and J lost 7 bases, with 13 bases between them. In DNA form, the CDR3 reads TGTGCCAGCAGCTGGGGGAGGACGGTTGGCTACACCTTC. It specifies CASSWGRTVGYTF.

This clone was observed once. This chain joins TRBV5-6 and TRBJ1-1, with 8 bases aligning to TRBD1. The germline gives CDR1 SGHDT, CDR2 YYEEEE. V trimming: 5 bases; J trimming: 4 bases; junction bases outside the gene matches: 7. This CDR3 contains 14 residues. The CDR3 bases are TGTGCCAGCAGGCCGACAGGGGTTGGCACTGAAGCTTTCTTT. Amino acids: CASRPTGVGTEAFF.

The V and J genes are TRBV4-1 and TRBJ1-5, with TRBD1 as a possible D gene (6 bases). The CDR3 covers 14 residues. Trimming took off 5 bases at V and 1 base at J, with 9 bases between the two ends. Germline V gives CDR1 MGHRA, CDR2 YSYEKL. The CDR3 sequence: CASSFTGSNQPQHF. CDR3 sequence (DNA): TGCGCCAGCAGCTTCACAGGGAGCAATCAGCCCCAGCATTTT.

This clone turned up a few times. The chain employs TRBV9 and TRBJ2-1, with 7 bases matching TRBD2. The CDR3 is 17 amino acids. The V segment lost 0 bases and the J segment 2 bases; nucleotides outside the gene matches: 8. CDR1 and CDR2 (germline): SGDLS, YYNGEE. The CDR3 region is CASSVGTRGGTYNEQFF. The CDR3 DNA reads as TGTGCCAGCAGCGTAGGGACTAGGGGCGGAACCTACAATGAGCAGTTCTTC.

The chain links TRBV27 to TRBJ2-2; 9 nucleotides align to TRBD1. V lost 5 bases, J lost 4 bases, and 5 bases stayed unmatched. CDR1 and CDR2 from the germline V gene are MNHEY and SMNVEV (reference sequence). The CDR3 is made up of 15 amino acids. For the CDR3, the DNA is TGTGCCAGCAGTGCCGGGACAGGGATCACCGGGGAGCTGTTTTTT. Translated, it gives CASSAGTGITGELFF.

The chain carries TRBV11-3 and TRBJ2-7, with TRBD2 matching 8 bases. J was trimmed by 6 bases and V by 0 bases; bases with no gene match: 1. The germline V gene has CDR1 SGHNT and CDR2 YENEEA. The CDR3 is made up of 13 amino acids. DNA for the CDR3: TGTGCCAGCAGCTTAGATCGGGGGGGCGAGCAGTACTTC. It is translated as CASSLDRGGEQYF.

The rearrangement uses TRBV2 and TRBJ1-3, with 11 positions matching TRBD1. Germline CDR1 and CDR2: SNHLY and FYNNEI. Germline trimming cut 5 bases from V and 0 bases from J; bases unmatched to any gene: 3. The CDR3 spans 16 residues. The CDR3 region is CASSWGTGGSGNTIYF. The CDR3, as DNA: TGTGCCAGCAGTTGGGGGACAGGGGGCTCTGGAAACACCATATATTTT. Full variable domain (outside the CDR3, taken from reference TRBV2 and TRBJ1-3): EPEVTQTPSHQVTQMGQEVILRCVPISNHLYFYWYRQILGQKVEFLVSFYNNEISEKSEIFDDQFSVERPDGSNFTLKIRSTKLEDSAMYFCASSWGTGGSGNTIYFGEGSWLTVV.

The J gene is TRBJ2-2, the V gene TRBV5-6, with D possibly being TRBD1 (5 bases). The CDR3 covers 14 residues. Trimming left V 0 bases short and J 5 bases short, with 8 bases between. Germline V gene data show CDR1 as SGHDT and CDR2 as YYEEEE. The CDR3 DNA follows: TGTGCCAGCAGCTTGGTGGGGCGGACCGGGGAGCTGTTTTTT. Amino acid sequence: CASSLVGRTGELFF.

The CDR3 is CASSLEGQSNYGYTF. CDR3 nucleotides: TGCGCCAGCAGCTTGGAGGGACAGAGTAACTATGGCTACACCTTC. The chain employs TRBV5-1 and TRBJ1-2; 7 bases match TRBD1. This CDR3 spans 15 amino acids. Germline V CDR1 and CDR2: SGHRS, YFSETQ. J gave up 1 base and V 0 bases, and 3 bases lay outside the gene matches.

This clone appeared a few times. This chain uses TRBV7-9 with TRBJ2-1; TRBD1 aligns across 8 bases. This CDR3 has 16 amino acids. Per the germline V gene, CDR1 is SEHNR and CDR2 is FQNEAQ (reference sequence). V lost 2 bases, J lost 8 bases, and 11 bases stayed unmatched. This CDR3 is CASSLTSGTGTDEQFF. The CDR3, as DNA: TGTGCCAGCAGCTTAACGTCCGGGACAGGAACTGATGAGCAGTTCTTC.

V usage is TRBV27 and J usage is TRBJ1-5; TRBD1 agrees at 12 bases. Losses at the gene ends were 5 bases for V and 7 bases for J; bases not matched to a gene: 3. Germline CDR1 and CDR2: MNHEY and SMNVEV (reference sequence). This CDR3 is built from 14 residues. In DNA, the CDR3 is TGTGCCAGCAGTCTTGGGACAGGGGGCCAGCCCCAGCATTTT. Its translation: CASSLGTGGQPQHF.

The chain employs TRBV5-1 and TRBJ2-2; D may be TRBD1 (5 bases). Per the germline V gene, CDR1 is SGHRS and CDR2 is YFSETQ. The CDR3 loop spans 14 amino acids. V was pared by 2 bases and J by 7 bases, with 12 bases between. CDR3 sequence: CASSFRVLDGELFF. The CDR3 DNA is TGCGCCAGCAGCTTCAGGGTTTTAGACGGGGAGCTGTTTTTT.

V and J are TRBV6-6 and TRBJ2-6, with D perhaps matching TRBD2 (5 bases). Trimming cost V 4 bases and J 6 bases, with 13 bases left between them. CDR1 MNHNY and CDR2 SVGAGI come from the germline V gene (reference sequence). The CDR3 length is 15 residues. In DNA form, the CDR3 reads TGTGCCAGCAGTTCTCCACGGGGAGAGGCCAACGTCCTGACTTTC. Amino acid sequence: CASSSPRGEANVLTF.

V usage is TRBV5-4 and J usage is TRBJ2-3, with D perhaps matching TRBD2 (5 bases). Germline V gives CDR1 SGHNT, CDR2 YYREEE (reference sequence). The CDR3 extends over 15 amino acids. The V and J ends lost 4 bases and 6 bases respectively, with 18 bases between them. CDR3: CASSPGRGGYDTQYF. Written as DNA, the CDR3 is TGTGCCAGCAGCCCGGGTCGGGGTGGTTATGATACGCAGTATTTT.

The gene calls are TRBV29-1 and TRBJ1-5; no reliable D call. The CDR3 length is 13 residues. The V end was cut by 2 bases, the J end by 0 bases, with 5 bases between. CDR1 and CDR2 (germline): SQVTM, ANQGSEA. CDR3 sequence reads: CSVEINSNQPQHF. In DNA, the CDR3 is TGCAGCGTTGAAATCAATAGCAATCAGCCCCAGCATTTT.